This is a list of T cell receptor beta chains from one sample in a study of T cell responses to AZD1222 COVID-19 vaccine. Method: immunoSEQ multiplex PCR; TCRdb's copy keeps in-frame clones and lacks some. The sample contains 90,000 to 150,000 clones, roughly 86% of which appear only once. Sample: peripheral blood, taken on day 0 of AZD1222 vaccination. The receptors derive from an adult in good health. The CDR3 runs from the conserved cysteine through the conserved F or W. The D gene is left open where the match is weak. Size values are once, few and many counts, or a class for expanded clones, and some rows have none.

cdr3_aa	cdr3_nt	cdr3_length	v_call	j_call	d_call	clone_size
CASSSLAGGDTDTQYF	TGTGCCAGCAGCTCCCTAGCGGGAGGGGACACAGATACGCAGTATTTT	16	TRBV7-2	TRBJ2-3	TRBD2	-
CASRTANTEAFF	TGTGCCAGCAGAACAGCGAACACTGAAGCTTTCTTT	12	TRBV6-5	TRBJ1-1	-	-
CSASLTSGIYEQYF	TGCAGTGCTAGTCTCACTAGCGGGATATACGAGCAGTACTTC	14	TRBV20-1	TRBJ2-7	TRBD2	-
CASSLVQGSPRANVLTF	TGTGCCAGCAGCTTAGTCCAGGGCTCACCCAGGGCCAACGTCCTGACTTTC	17	TRBV7-9	TRBJ2-6	-	once
CAILQGSTEAFF	TGTGCCATTTTACAGGGGAGCACTGAAGCTTTCTTT	12	TRBV10-3	TRBJ1-1	TRBD1	-
CASNRVRVPYEQFF	TGTGCCAGTAACCGCGTTCGGGTCCCATATGAGCAGTTCTTC	14	TRBV27	TRBJ2-1	-	-
CASSSDRTNEAFF	TGTGCCAGCAGCTCCGACCGGACAAATGAAGCTTTCTTT	13	TRBV12-3/TRBV12-4	TRBJ1-1	-	-
CASSLGGQGRYNEQFF	TGCGCCAGCAGCTTGGGGGGACAGGGTCGCTACAATGAGCAGTTCTTC	16	TRBV5-1	TRBJ2-1	TRBD1	-
CASSSGVPYGYTF	TGTGCCAGCAGCTCGGGGGTACCCTATGGCTACACCTTC	13	TRBV28	TRBJ1-2	-	-
CASSEGDRTYEQYF	TGTGCCAGCAGTGAAGGTGACAGGACCTACGAGCAGTACTTC	14	TRBV2	TRBJ2-7	-	-
CASSQDVGLAGGLDTDTQYF	TGCGCCAGCAGCCAAGATGTAGGACTAGCGGGGGGGCTTGACACAGATACGCAGTATTTT	20	TRBV4-1	TRBJ2-3	TRBD2	-
CASSLGTGTGPLWREAFF	TGTGCCAGCAGCTTAGGGACCGGGACAGGGCCCTTGTGGCGGGAAGCTTTCTTT	18	TRBV7-2	TRBJ1-1	TRBD1	-
CASSRRDPRGDTQYF	TGTGCCAGCAGTCGAAGGGACCCACGGGGAGATACGCAGTATTTT	15	TRBV27	TRBJ2-3	-	-
CASSSLGGGANEQFF	TGTGCCAGCAGCTCTCTGGGCGGGGGGGCCAATGAGCAGTTCTTC	15	TRBV7-2	TRBJ2-1	TRBD2	-
CASSAQLNKVNTEAFF	TGCGCCAGCAGCGCCCAACTAAATAAGGTGAACACTGAAGCTTTCTTT	16	TRBV5-1	TRBJ1-1	-	once
CASSHRESGDTPYEQYF	TGTGCCAGTTCACACCGGGAGAGTGGGGACACCCCCTACGAGCAGTACTTC	17	TRBV28	TRBJ2-7	-	-
CASSFQKDSPLHF	TGTGCCAGCAGCTTCCAGAAAGATTCACCCCTCCACTTT	13	TRBV11-2	TRBJ1-6	-	-
CASSFDRGRQGSEKLFF	TGTGCCAGCAGTTTTGACAGGGGGCGTCAAGGATCTGAAAAACTGTTTTTT	17	TRBV27	TRBJ1-4	TRBD1	-